The next 28 T cell receptor beta chains were all read from a single sample in a study of human T cells and chemical hapten exposure. From the RACE reads, TCRdb called clonotypes with MiXCR, one entry per CDR3 protein. Among 100,000 to 150,000 distinct CDR3 sequences, roughly 15% were seen once, and the ten largest hold approximately 0.89%. This sample's time point: patch test 1, 2 weeks after DPC sensitization. The sample's treatment: therapeutic diphenylcyclopropenone sensitization with weekly scalp DPC. The sequences come from whole blood, collected in connection with sensitization to the hapten diphenylcyclopropenone (DPC). The source of these receptors is a man aged 18 to 29 with alopecia areata. Some clones in this sample may be carry-over from other donors' samples.

The chain is built from TRBV4-1 and TRBJ1-5; 8 nucleotides agree with TRBD1. The length of the CDR3 is 15 residues. Germline V gene data show CDR1 as MGHRA and CDR2 as YSYEKL. Unmatched junction bases numbered 6, after V lost 3 bases and J lost 5 bases. DNA for the CDR3: TGCGCCAGCAGCCAGACAGGGGACGGTGATCAGCCCCAGCATTTT. Translated, it gives CASSQTGDGDQPQHF.

The V call is TRBV5-5, the J call TRBJ2-7, with a possible D match to TRBD1 (6 bases). CDR1 and CDR2 from the germline V gene are SGHKS and YYEKEE (reference sequence). The CDR3 extends over 12 amino acids. Trimming stripped 4 bases from V and 4 bases from J, with 9 bases between. DNA of the CDR3: TGTGCCAGCAGCCAGGACAGATACGAGCAGTACGTC. It specifies CASSQDRYEQYV.

This clonotype was recorded at least ten times. The CDR3 sequence is CSVAGGLYTGELFF. The CDR3 DNA reads as TGCAGCGTTGCAGGGGGGTTGTACACCGGGGAGCTGTTTTTT. The chain couples TRBV29-1 to TRBJ2-2; TRBD1 might be the D (7 bases). This CDR3 has 14 amino acids. V gave up 4 bases and J gave up 3 bases, with 12 bases separating them. The germline gives CDR1 SQVTM, CDR2 ANQGSEA.

This clonotype was counted between two and nine times. The chain recombines TRBV10-3 with TRBJ2-3, with D unresolved. Germline V CDR1 and CDR2: ENHRY, SYGVKD. Trimming took off 7 bases at V and 0 bases at J, with 11 bases between the two ends. This CDR3 has 14 residues. In DNA form, the CDR3 reads TGTGCCATCAATCCGGCGGCTAGCACAGATACGCAGTATTTT. It encodes CAINPAASTDTQYF.

This clonotype appeared many times. The CDR3 spells CASSLAAGGQGNYNEQFF. In nucleotides, the CDR3 is TGTGCCAGCAGCTTAGCGGCAGGGGGACAGGGGAACTACAATGAGCAGTTCTTC. V usage is TRBV7-6 and J usage is TRBJ2-1; TRBD1 agrees at 10 bases. Germline lookup yields CDR1 SGHVS and CDR2 FNYEAQ. V shed 0 bases, J shed 3 bases, and the junction held 8 bases outside the gene matches. This CDR3 is 18 amino acids long.

The chain carries TRBV15 and TRBJ2-3, with a weak D call TRBD2 (6 bases). The germline V gene encodes CDR1 LNHNV and CDR2 YYDKDF (reference sequence). This CDR3 region has 16 residues. Trimming left V 0 bases short and J 2 bases short, with 12 bases between. The CDR3 region is CATSREGGRPTDTQYF. The DNA of the CDR3 is TGTGCCACCAGCAGAGAGGGGGGTCGACCCACAGATACGCAGTATTTT.

In its sample, this clonotype was seen a few times. The chain employs TRBV6-2 or TRBV6-3 and TRBJ1-5; maybe TRBD1 (6 bases). The CDR3 sequence is 16 residues long. The germline gives CDR1 MNHEY, CDR2 SVGEGT. The V gene lost 6 bases and the J gene lost 1 base, with 16 bases spanning the gap. The CDR3 is CASSPWGAGSNQPQHF. DNA of the CDR3: TGTGCCAGCAGCCCCTGGGGGGCCGGCAGCAATCAGCCCCAGCATTTT.

This clonotype showed up just a few times. This sequence joins TRBV6-2 or TRBV6-3 and TRBJ2-3; 11 nucleotides agree with TRBD2. CDR1 is MNHEY and CDR2 is SVGEGT in the germline V gene. J lost 0 bases, V lost 5 bases, and 7 bases had no gene match. CDR3 length equals 17 residues. The DNA of the CDR3 is TGTGCCAGCAGTGCTGCTAGCGGGGGGATGAGCACAGATACGCAGTATTTT. This sequence encodes CASSAASGGMSTDTQYF.

This clonotype was counted between two and nine times. The V gene is TRBV27, the J gene TRBJ2-3; 13 bases fit TRBD2. The germline gives CDR1 MNHEY, CDR2 SMNVEV (reference sequence). This CDR3 comprises 16 residues. Trimming removed 5 bases from V and 2 bases from J; junction bases left unmatched: 4. The CDR3 loop reads CASSPGLAGVTDTQYF. The CDR3 region has the DNA TGTGCCAGCAGTCCAGGACTAGCGGGGGTCACAGATACGCAGTATTTT.

This chain uses TRBV4-1 with TRBJ1-3; no clear D. V lost 0 bases and J 4 bases, leaving 16 bases between the germline ends. This CDR3 spans 17 amino acids. Germline V gene sequence: CDR1 MGHRA, CDR2 YSYEKL. CDR3 protein: CASSQDRLLPGGNTIYF. In DNA form, the CDR3 reads TGCGCCAGCAGCCAAGATCGATTACTACCCGGGGGAAACACCATATATTTT.

This clonotype has only a few counts. The rearrangement joins TRBV28 to TRBJ2-7, with 7 positions matching TRBD1. From germline, CDR1 is MDHEN and CDR2 SYDVKM. CDR3 size: 13 residues. The junction had 5 bases not matched to a gene; V was cut back by 6 bases and J by 3 bases. The CDR3 reads CASRPTGNYEQYF. CDR3 nucleotide sequence: TGTGCCAGCAGACCGACAGGGAACTACGAGCAGTACTTC.

This chain links TRBV9 with TRBJ2-3, with a tentative D call TRBD2 (6 bases). CDR1 and CDR2 (germline): SGDLS, YYNGEE. The CDR3 consists of 17 residues. Trimming took off 0 bases at V and 0 bases at J, with 14 bases between the two ends. The CDR3 loop reads CASSVDLAGTSTDTQYF. The CDR3 DNA sequence: TGTGCCAGCAGCGTAGACCTAGCAGGGACTAGCACAGATACGCAGTATTTT. The full variable domain, with the rest looked up from reference TRBV9 and TRBJ2-3, is DSGVTQTPKHLITATGQRVTLRCSPRSGDLSVYWYQQSLDQGLQFLIQYYNGEERAKGNILERFSAQQFPDLHSELNLSSLELGDSALYFCASSVDLAGTSTDTQYFGPGTRLTVL.

The V call is TRBV11-2, the J call TRBJ2-2, with TRBD1 matching over 7 bases. This CDR3 spans 15 amino acids. J lost 4 bases, V lost 5 bases, and 7 bases had no gene match. CDR1 SGHAT and CDR2 FQNNGV come from the germline V gene. CDR3: CASSPRQGPTGELFF. The CDR3, as DNA: TGTGCCAGCAGCCCGAGACAGGGCCCCACCGGGGAGCTGTTTTTT.

This chain uses TRBV5-1 with TRBJ2-3; D remains unclear. This CDR3 spans 15 amino acids. Per germline, CDR1 SGHRS and CDR2 YFSETQ. The V gene lost 1 base and the J gene lost 0 bases, with 9 bases spanning the gap. The CDR3, as DNA: TGCGCCAGCAGCTTGCGGACCTATAGCACAGATACGCAGTATTTT. This encodes CASSLRTYSTDTQYF.

CDR3 nucleotide sequence: TGTGCCAGCAGCTTAGATCATACCGAAGCCAAAAACATTCAGTACTTC. It translates to CASSLDHTEAKNIQYF. J is TRBJ2-4 and V is TRBV11-3; D unclear. The CDR3 is made up of 16 amino acids. CDR1 and CDR2 from the germline V gene are SGHNT and YENEEA. V dropped 0 bases and J dropped 0 bases, with 9 bases sitting between them.

The J gene is TRBJ1-1, the V gene TRBV7-2, with unresolved D. Germline V gene sequence: CDR1 SGHTA, CDR2 FQGNSA. Deletions cut 1 base from V and 9 bases from J, with 12 bases between. This CDR3 is built from 13 residues. The CDR3 protein is CASSLDVDLQAFF. The CDR3 nucleotides read TGTGCCAGCAGCTTAGATGTGGATTTACAAGCTTTCTTT. The full variable domain, in which reference TRBV7-2 and TRBJ1-1 provide the parts outside the CDR3, is GAGVSQSPSNKVTEKGKDVELRCDPISGHTALYWYRQSLGQGLEFLIYFQGNSAPDKSGLPSDRFSAERTGGSVSTLTIQRTQQEDSAVYLCASSLDVDLQAFFGQGTRLTVV.

CDR3 DNA: TGTGCCAGCAGCTTTTCACAGGGAAACACTGAAGCTTTCTTT. It encodes CASSFSQGNTEAFF. The chain joins TRBV7-9 to TRBJ1-1; TRBD1 might be the D (6 bases). CDR3 length: 14 residues. Germline V lookup: CDR1 SEHNR, CDR2 FQNEAQ (reference sequence). V lost 3 bases and J lost 2, with 10 bases in between.

This clonotype was picked up a small number of times. This chain uses TRBV11-2 with TRBJ2-2; TRBD2 is a possible D gene (6 bases). CDR3 size: 17 residues. V shed 8 bases and J shed 1 base, with 20 bases lying between them. The germline CDR1 and CDR2 sequences are SGHAT and FQNNGV. CDR3 protein: CASRPYRGAENTGELFF. The CDR3 DNA reads TGTGCCAGCCGACCGTATCGCGGGGCAGAGAACACCGGGGAGCTGTTTTTT.

This clonotype occurred a few times. This chain links TRBV4-1 with TRBJ1-2, with a weak D call TRBD1 (5 bases). V lost 1 base and J lost 4, with 10 bases in between. This CDR3 has 14 amino acids. Germline lookup yields CDR1 MGHRA and CDR2 YSYEKL. The DNA for the CDR3 is TGCGCCAGCAGCCAAGGCCGGGGCCTCTATGGCTACACCTTC. Translated: CASSQGRGLYGYTF.

This clonotype was seen a few times. The chain employs TRBV10-3 and TRBJ1-2; D uncertain. The CDR3 runs 14 residues. Germline V gives CDR1 ENHRY, CDR2 SYGVKD. Trimming stripped 3 bases from V and 0 bases from J, with 8 bases between. The chain's CDR3 is CAISEKASNYGYTF. The CDR3 region has the DNA TGTGCCATCAGTGAAAAGGCCTCTAACTATGGCTACACCTTC.

This clonotype was recorded a few times. J is TRBJ1-4 and V is TRBV29-1, with unresolved D. There are 13 residues in the CDR3. Trimming removed 4 bases at V and 5 bases at J, with 11 bases between. Germline CDR1 SQVTM, CDR2 ANQGSEA. The CDR3 is CSVAPGQNEKLFF. In DNA form, the CDR3 reads TGCAGCGTTGCCCCGGGCCAGAATGAAAAACTGTTTTTT.

The V gene is TRBV29-1, the J gene TRBJ2-3; D could derive from TRBD1 or TRBD2 (6 bases each). Germline assignment: CDR1 SQVTM and CDR2 ANQGSEA. The CDR3 extends over 14 amino acids. V dropped 3 bases and J dropped 6 bases, with 16 bases sitting between them. CDR3 in DNA: TGCAGCGTTGATGTAACGGGGGCTGGGGATACGCAGTATTTT. This translates into CSVDVTGAGDTQYF.

This clonotype showed up just a few times. The V gene is TRBV10-1, the J gene TRBJ2-7; 8 positions agree with TRBD2. V lost 0 bases, J lost 5 bases, and 15 bases stayed unmatched. The germline V gene encodes CDR1 WNHNN and CDR2 SYGVQD (reference sequence). The CDR3 runs to 18 residues. DNA of the CDR3: TGCGCCAGCAGTGAGTCCGGTTACGGGCGGGGGGCCCCCCACGAGCAGTACTTC. It codes for CASSESGYGRGAPHEQYF.

This clonotype was seen more than once but under ten times. V and J are TRBV19 and TRBJ1-5; TRBD1 aligns across 9 bases. The CDR3 totals 17 residues. CDR1 and CDR2 (germline): LNHDA, SQIVND (reference sequence). V dropped 9 bases and J dropped 2; count of bases not matched to a gene: 14. DNA of the CDR3: TGTGCCAGCTCGACAGGGGGAGAAGAGCGTCGCAATCAGCCCCAGCATTTT. It yields the protein CASSTGGEERRNQPQHF.

In this sample, this clonotype turned up a few times. The chain combines TRBV20-1 with TRBJ1-4; D is ambiguous. The CDR3 extends over 14 amino acids. Per the germline V gene, CDR1 is DFQATT and CDR2 is SNEGSKA (reference sequence). The V gene lost 3 bases and the J gene lost 5 bases, with 13 bases spanning the gap. The CDR3 nucleotides are TGCAGTGCTAGCCCCTGGGAGGAGAATGAAAAACTGTTTTTT. Encoded protein: CSASPWEENEKLFF.

There are a few counts of this clonotype. The chain carries TRBV7-9 and TRBJ2-2; D may be TRBD2 (7 bases). Trimming removed 5 bases from V and 7 bases from J, with 23 bases in between. Germline V CDR1 and CDR2: SEHNR, FQNEAQ (reference sequence). The CDR3 runs 17 residues. CDR3 bases: TGTGCCAGCAGCACCTTCCGGCGGTCAGGGGAGGGCGGGGAGCTGTTTTTT. Its protein is CASSTFRRSGEGGELFF.

This clonotype was counted a few times. The V and J genes are TRBV12-3 or TRBV12-4 and TRBJ2-2; TRBD1 matches at 8 bases. V gave up 6 bases and J gave up 4 bases; unmatched junction bases: 10. The CDR3 is made up of 16 amino acids. The CDR3 DNA is TGTGCCAGCAGCTTGGACAGGGCGATCTTCACCGGGGAGCTGTTTTTT. It translates to CASSLDRAIFTGELFF.

This clonotype occurred many times. This rearrangement joins TRBV5-1 to TRBJ1-1; D is perhaps TRBD1 (6 bases). Germline V gene data show CDR1 as SGHRS and CDR2 as YFSETQ. V gave up 0 bases and J gave up 1 base, with 13 bases separating them. CDR3 length: 16 residues. CDR3: CASSLGSGTQNTEAFF. In DNA form, the CDR3 reads TGCGCCAGCAGCTTGGGGTCCGGGACACAGAACACTGAAGCTTTCTTT.